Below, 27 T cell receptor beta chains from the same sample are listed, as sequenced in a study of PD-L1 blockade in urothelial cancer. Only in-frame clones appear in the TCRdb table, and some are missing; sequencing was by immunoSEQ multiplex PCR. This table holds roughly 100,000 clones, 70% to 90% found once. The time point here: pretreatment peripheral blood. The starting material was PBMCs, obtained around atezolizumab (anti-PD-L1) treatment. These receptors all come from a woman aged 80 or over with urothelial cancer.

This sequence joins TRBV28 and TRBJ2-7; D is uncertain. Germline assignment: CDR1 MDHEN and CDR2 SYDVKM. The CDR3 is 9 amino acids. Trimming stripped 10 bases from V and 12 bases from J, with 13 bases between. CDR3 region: CANLSLRYF. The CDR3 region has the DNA TGTGCCAACCTATCATTGCGGTACTTC.

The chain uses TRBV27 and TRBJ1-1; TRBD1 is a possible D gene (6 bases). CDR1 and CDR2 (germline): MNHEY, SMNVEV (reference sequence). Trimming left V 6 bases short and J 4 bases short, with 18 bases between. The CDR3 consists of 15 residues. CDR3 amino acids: CASSPWGGAGTEAFF. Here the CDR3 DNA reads TGTGCCAGCAGCCCTTGGGGGGGCGCGGGCACTGAAGCTTTCTTT.

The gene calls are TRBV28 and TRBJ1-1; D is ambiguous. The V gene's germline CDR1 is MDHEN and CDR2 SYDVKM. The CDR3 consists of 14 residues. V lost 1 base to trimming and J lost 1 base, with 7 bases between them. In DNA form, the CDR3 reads TGTGCCAGCAGTTTATCGCTATCGAACACTGAAGCTTTCTTT. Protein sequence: CASSLSLSNTEAFF.

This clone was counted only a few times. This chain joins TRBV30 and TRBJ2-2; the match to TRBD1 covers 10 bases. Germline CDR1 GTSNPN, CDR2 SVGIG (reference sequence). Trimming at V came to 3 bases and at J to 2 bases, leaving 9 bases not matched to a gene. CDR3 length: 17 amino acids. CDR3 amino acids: CAWREDRGRKNTGELFF. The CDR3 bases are TGTGCCTGGAGGGAAGACAGGGGGCGGAAAAACACCGGGGAGCTGTTTTTT.

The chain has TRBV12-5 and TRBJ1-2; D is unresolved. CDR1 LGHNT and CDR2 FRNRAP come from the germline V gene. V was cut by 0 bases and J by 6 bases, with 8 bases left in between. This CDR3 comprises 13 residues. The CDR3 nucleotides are TGTGCTAGTGGTTTGGTAGGCCAGGATGGCTACACCTTC. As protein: CASGLVGQDGYTF.

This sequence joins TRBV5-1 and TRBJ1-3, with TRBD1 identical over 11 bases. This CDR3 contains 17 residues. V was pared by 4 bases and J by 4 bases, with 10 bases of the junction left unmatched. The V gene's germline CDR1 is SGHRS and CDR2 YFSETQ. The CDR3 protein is CASSRYRTGGAGNTIYF. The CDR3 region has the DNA TGCGCCAGCAGCCGTTACAGGACAGGGGGCGCCGGAAACACCATATATTTT.

CDR3 nucleotides: TGTGCCAGCAGCTTAGGACGGGGGAATGAAAAACTGTTTTTT. Encoded protein: CASSLGRGNEKLFF. V usage is TRBV7-9 and J usage is TRBJ1-4; D may be TRBD1 (5 bases). Germline V gene data show CDR1 as SEHNR and CDR2 as FQNEAQ (reference sequence). V lost 1 base, J lost 5 bases, and 8 bases lay in between. The length of the CDR3 is 14 residues.

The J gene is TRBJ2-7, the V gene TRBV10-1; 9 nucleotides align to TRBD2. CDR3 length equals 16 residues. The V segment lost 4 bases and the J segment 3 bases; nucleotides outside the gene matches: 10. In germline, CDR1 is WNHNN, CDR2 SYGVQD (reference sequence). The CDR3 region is CASSGGLAQAFYEQYF. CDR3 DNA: TGCGCCAGCAGTGGGGGACTAGCCCAGGCCTTCTACGAGCAGTACTTC.

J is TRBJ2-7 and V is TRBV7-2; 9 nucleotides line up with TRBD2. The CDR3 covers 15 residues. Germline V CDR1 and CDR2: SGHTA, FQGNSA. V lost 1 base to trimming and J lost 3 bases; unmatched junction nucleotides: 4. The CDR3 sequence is CASSLGGSGSYEQYF. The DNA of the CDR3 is TGTGCCAGCAGCTTAGGTGGTAGCGGGAGCTACGAGCAGTACTTC. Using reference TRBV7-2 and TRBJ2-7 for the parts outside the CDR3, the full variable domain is GAGVSQSPSNKVTEKGKDVELRCDPISGHTALYWYRQSLGQGLEFLIYFQGNSAPDKSGLPSDRFSAERTGGSVSTLTIQRTQQEDSAVYLCASSLGGSGSYEQYFGPGTRLTVT.

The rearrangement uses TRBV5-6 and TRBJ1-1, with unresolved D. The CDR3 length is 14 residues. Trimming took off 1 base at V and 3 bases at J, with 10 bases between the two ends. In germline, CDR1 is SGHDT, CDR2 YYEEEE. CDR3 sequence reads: CASSLPPDYTEAFF. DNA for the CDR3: TGTGCCAGCAGCTTGCCCCCAGATTACACTGAAGCTTTCTTT.

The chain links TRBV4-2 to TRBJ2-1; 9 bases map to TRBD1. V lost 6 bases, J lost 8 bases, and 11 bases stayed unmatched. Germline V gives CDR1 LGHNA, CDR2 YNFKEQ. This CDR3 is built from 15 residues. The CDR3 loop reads CASRKRDRVDDEQFF. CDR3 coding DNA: TGTGCCAGCAGGAAACGGGACAGGGTTGATGATGAGCAGTTCTTC.

The CDR3 spells CSVDIPGQGSEQFF. The CDR3, as DNA: TGCAGCGTCGACATCCCGGGACAGGGTTCGGAGCAGTTCTTC. The rearrangement uses TRBV29-1 and TRBJ2-1, with 9 bases matching TRBD1. Germline assignment: CDR1 SQVTM and CDR2 ANQGSEA. The CDR3 is made up of 14 amino acids. Trimming at V came to 6 bases and at J to 10 bases, leaving 13 bases not matched to a gene.

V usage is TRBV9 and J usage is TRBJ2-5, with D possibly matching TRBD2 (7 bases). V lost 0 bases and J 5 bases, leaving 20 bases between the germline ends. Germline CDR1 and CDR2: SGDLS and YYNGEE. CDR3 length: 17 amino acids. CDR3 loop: CASSVGGGDTLGETQYF. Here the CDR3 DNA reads TGTGCCAGCAGCGTAGGAGGGGGGGACACCTTGGGGGAGACCCAGTACTTC.

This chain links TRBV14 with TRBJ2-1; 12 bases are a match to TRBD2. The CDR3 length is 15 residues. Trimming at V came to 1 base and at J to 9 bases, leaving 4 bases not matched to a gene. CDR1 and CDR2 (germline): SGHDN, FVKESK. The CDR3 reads CASSQGLAGAVEQFF. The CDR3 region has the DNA TGTGCCAGCAGCCAAGGACTAGCGGGAGCGGTTGAGCAGTTCTTC.

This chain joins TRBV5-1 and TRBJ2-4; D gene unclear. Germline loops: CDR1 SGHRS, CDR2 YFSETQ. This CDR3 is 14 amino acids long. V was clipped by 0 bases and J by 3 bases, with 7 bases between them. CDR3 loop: CASSLDRNKNIQYF. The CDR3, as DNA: TGCGCCAGCAGCTTGGACAGAAACAAAAACATTCAGTACTTC.

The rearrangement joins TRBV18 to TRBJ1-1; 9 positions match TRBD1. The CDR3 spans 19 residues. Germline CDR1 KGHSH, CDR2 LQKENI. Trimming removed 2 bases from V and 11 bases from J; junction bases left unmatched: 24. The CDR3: CASSPWSPGRGKTGGNAFF. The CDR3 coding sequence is TGTGCCAGCTCACCATGGTCCCCGGGGCGAGGCAAGACAGGGGGTAATGCTTTCTTT.

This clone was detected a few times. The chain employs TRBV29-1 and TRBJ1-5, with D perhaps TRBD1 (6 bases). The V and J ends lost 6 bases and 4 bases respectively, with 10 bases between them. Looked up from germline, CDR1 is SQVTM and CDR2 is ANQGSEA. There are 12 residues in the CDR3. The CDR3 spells CSVGHPNQPQHF. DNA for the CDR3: TGCAGCGTGGGACATCCTAATCAGCCCCAGCATTTT. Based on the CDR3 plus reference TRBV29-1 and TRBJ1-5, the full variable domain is SAVISQKPSRDICQRGTSLTIQCQVDSQVTMMFWYRQQPGQSLTLIATANQGSEATYESGFVIDKFPISRPNLTFSTLTVSNMSPEDSSIYLCSVGHPNQPQHFGDGTRLSIL.

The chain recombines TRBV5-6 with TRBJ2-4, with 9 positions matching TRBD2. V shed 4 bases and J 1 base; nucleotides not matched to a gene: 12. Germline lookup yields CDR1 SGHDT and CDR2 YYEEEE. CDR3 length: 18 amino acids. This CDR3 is CASSLTIAGEWAKNIQYF. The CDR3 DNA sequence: TGTGCCAGCAGCCTTACAATAGCGGGAGAGTGGGCCAAAAACATTCAGTACTTC.

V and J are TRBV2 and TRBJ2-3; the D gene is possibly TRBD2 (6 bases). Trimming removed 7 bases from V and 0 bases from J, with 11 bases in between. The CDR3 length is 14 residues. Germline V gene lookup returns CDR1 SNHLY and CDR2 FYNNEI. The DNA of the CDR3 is TGTGCCAGCAACTACGGGGGAAGCACAGATACGCAGTATTTT. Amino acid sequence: CASNYGGSTDTQYF.

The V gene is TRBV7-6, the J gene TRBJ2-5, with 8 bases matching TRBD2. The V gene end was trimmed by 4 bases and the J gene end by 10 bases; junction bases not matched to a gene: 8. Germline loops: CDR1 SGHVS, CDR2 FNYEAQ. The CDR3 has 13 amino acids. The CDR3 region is CASSSRGGSGQYF. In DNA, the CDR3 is TGTGCCAGCAGCTCCCGGGGGGGGAGTGGCCAGTACTTC.

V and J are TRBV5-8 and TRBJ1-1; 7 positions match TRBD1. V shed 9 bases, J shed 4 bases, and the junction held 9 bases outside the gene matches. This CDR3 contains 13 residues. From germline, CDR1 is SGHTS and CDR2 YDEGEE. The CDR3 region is CATRQGGSTEAFF. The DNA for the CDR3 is TGTGCCACTCGACAGGGTGGTAGCACTGAAGCTTTCTTT.

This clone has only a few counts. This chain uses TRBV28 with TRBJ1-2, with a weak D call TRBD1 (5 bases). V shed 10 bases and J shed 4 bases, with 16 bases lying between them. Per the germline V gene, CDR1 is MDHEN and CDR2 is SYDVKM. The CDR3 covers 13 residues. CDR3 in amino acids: CATQVGHGYGYTF. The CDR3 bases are TGTGCCACCCAGGTGGGGCACGGCTATGGCTACACCTTC.

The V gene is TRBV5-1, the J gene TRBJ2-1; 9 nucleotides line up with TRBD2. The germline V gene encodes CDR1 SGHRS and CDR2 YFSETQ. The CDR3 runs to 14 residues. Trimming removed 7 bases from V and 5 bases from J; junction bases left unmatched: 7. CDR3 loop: CASRGAGGNNEQFF. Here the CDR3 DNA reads TGCGCCAGCCGTGGGGCGGGAGGGAACAATGAGCAGTTCTTC.

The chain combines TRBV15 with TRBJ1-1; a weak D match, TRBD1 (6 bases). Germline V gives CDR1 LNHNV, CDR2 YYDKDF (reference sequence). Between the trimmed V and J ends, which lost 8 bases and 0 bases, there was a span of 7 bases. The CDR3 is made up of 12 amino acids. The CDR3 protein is CATGQLNTEAFF. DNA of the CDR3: TGTGCCACCGGACAGCTGAACACTGAAGCTTTCTTT. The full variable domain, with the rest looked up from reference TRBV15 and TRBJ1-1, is DAMVIQNPRYQVTQFGKPVTLSCSQTLNHNVMYWYQQKSSQAPKLLFHYYDKDFNNEADTPDNFQSRRPNTSFCFLDIRSPGLGDTAMYLCATGQLNTEAFFGQGTRLTVV.

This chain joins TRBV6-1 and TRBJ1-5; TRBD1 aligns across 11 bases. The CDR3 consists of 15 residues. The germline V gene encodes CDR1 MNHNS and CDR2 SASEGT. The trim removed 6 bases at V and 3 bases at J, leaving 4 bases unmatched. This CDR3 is CASRGTGGYNQPQHF. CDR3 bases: TGTGCCAGCAGAGGGACAGGGGGGTACAATCAGCCCCAGCATTTT.

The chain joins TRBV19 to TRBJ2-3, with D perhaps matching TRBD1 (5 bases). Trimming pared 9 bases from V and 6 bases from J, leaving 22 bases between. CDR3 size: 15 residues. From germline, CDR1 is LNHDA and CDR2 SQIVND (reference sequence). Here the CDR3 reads CASRGAAFGLDTQYF. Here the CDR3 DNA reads TGTGCCAGCCGTGGGGCTGCTTTTGGGTTGGATACGCAGTATTTT.

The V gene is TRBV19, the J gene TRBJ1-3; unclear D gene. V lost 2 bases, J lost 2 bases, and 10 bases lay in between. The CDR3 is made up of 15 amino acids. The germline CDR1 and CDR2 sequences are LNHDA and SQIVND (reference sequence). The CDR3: CASSISPGTGNTIYF. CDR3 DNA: TGTGCCAGTAGTATAAGCCCCGGTACTGGAAACACCATATATTTT.